These 3 T cell receptor beta chains were all obtained from the same sample, sequenced in a study of T cell repertoires in cytomegalovirus infection. TCRdb re-called the reads through MiXCR, storing one row per CDR3 protein. The table records fewer than 350,000 distinct CDR3 sequences, roughly 16% of them present only once. Sequenced material: PBMCs. Source of these receptors: a human donor in good health (CMV status not recorded). Some clones in this sample may be carry-over from other donors' samples.

This clonotype appeared a few times. The gene calls are TRBV12-3 or TRBV12-4 and TRBJ2-3; 9 bases match TRBD2. The CDR3 is made up of 15 amino acids. V lost 6 bases and J lost 3; bases outside the gene matches: 7. The CDR3 spells CASRRGLATTDTQYF. CDR3 DNA: TGTGCCAGCAGACGAGGACTAGCGACGACAGATACGCAGTATTTT.

In this sample, this clonotype turned up many times. The chain uses TRBV7-6 and TRBJ2-1; D gene uncertain. V dropped 5 bases and J dropped 6 bases, with 14 bases sitting between them. The CDR3 has 14 amino acids. Germline lookup yields CDR1 SGHVS and CDR2 FNYEAQ. CDR3 coding DNA: TGTGCCAGCAGCATACAACCCTTACGCAATGAGCAGTTCTTC. Translation: CASSIQPLRNEQFF.

The CDR3 nucleotides are TGTGCCAGCAGTTTCTCCGCGACAGGCAACGAGCAGTACTTC. Translation gives CASSFSATGNEQYF. V usage is TRBV12-3 or TRBV12-4 and J usage is TRBJ2-7, with D maybe TRBD1 (6 bases). This CDR3 contains 14 residues. Between the trimmed V and J ends, which lost 3 bases and 5 bases, there was a span of 14 bases.